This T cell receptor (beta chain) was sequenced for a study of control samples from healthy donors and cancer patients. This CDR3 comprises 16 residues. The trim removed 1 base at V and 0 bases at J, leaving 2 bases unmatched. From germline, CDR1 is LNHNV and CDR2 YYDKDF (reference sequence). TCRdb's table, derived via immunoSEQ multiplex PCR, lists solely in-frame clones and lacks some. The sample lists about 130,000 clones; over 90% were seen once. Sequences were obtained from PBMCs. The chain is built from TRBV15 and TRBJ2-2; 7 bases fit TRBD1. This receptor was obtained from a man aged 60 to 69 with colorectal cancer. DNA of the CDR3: TGTGCCACCAGCAGAGTCACAGGGGCGAACACCGGGGAGCTGTTTTTT. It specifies CATSRVTGANTGELFF.